This TCR beta chain was captured in a study of cytomegalovirus exposure and HLA in healthy donors. Findings and caveats of the study: Reportedly, diagnosis of cytomegalovirus status by the classifier showed high specificity and sensitivity.

A multiplex PCR was run with 60 Vbeta primers and 13 Jbeta primers. Sequenced by immunoSEQ multiplex PCR; TCRdb stores in-frame clones only, minus some. Recorded for this sample: some 46,000 clones. CDR3 size: 16 residues. V dropped 0 bases and J dropped 3; count of bases not matched to a gene: 9. CDR1 is SGHRS and CDR2 is YFSETQ in the germline V gene. Points on this clone: Its antigen is not known.

The specimen sequenced was PBMCs. The chain employs TRBV5-1 and TRBJ2-7; 7 nucleotides agree with TRBD2. The TCR sequence derives from a male donor in good health and CMV-seronegative. The CDR3 DNA reads as TGCGCCAGCAGCTTGGGGTTGTTTGGGGGGGGCTACGAGCAGTACTTC. Translation gives CASSLGLFGGGYEQYF.